This T cell receptor beta chain appears in the sequencing data of a study of technical replicates of blood from several donors. This CDR3 spans 17 amino acids. Germline CDR1 reads SEHNR; CDR2 reads FQNEAQ (reference sequence). The junction had 8 bases not matched to a gene; V was cut back by 1 base and J by 6 bases. Assay used: immunoSEQ multiplex PCR; TCRdb lists only in-frame clones, some missing. The sample contains around 100,000 clones, 95% of which appear only once. The TCR comes from a human donor in good health. The specimen sequenced was T cells isolated from PBMCs. The rearrangement joins TRBV7-9 to TRBJ2-3, with 12 positions matching TRBD2. The CDR3: CASSLGVGLAGTDTQYF. The CDR3 nucleotides are TGTGCCAGCAGCTTAGGAGTCGGACTAGCGGGGACGGATACGCAGTATTTT.